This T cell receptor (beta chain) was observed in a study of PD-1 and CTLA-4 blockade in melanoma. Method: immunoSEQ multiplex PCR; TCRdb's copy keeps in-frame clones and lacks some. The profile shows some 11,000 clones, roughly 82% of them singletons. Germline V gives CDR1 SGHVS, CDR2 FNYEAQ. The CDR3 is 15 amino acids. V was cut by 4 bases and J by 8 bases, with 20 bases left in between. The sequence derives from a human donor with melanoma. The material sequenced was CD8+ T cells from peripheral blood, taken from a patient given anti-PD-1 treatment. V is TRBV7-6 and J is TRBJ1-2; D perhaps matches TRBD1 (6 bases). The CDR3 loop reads CASSSGGGPYGGYTF. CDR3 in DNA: TGTGCCAGCAGCTCCGGCGGGGGGCCCTACGGGGGCTACACCTTC.